The 11 T cell receptor beta chains presented below share a single source sample, sequenced in a study of preoperative IRX-2 immunotherapy in early breast cancer. Stated treatment: preoperative locoregional IRX-2 cytokine immunotherapy. Sequenced by immunoSEQ multiplex PCR; TCRdb stores in-frame clones only, minus some. There are around 29,000 clones in the sample; roughly 90% occur only once, and around 8.9% lies in the top ten. This specimen was acquired from a patient treated with IRX-2 immunotherapy. The receptors originated from a human donor with breast cancer.

The genes are TRBV6-6 and TRBJ2-7, with 7 nucleotides matching TRBD1. CDR1 and CDR2 from the germline V gene are MNHNY and SVGAGI (reference sequence). The CDR3 is made up of 15 amino acids. V lost 0 bases and J lost 4; bases outside the gene matches: 6. As DNA, the CDR3 is TGTGCCAGCAGTTACTCGTCAGGGGGTGGGTACGAGCAGTACTTC. Its translation is CASSYSSGGGYEQYF.

A single count supports this clone. The chain uses TRBV30 and TRBJ2-1; 11 bases are shared with TRBD2. CDR1 GTSNPN and CDR2 SVGIG come from the germline V gene (reference sequence). With V trimmed by 3 bases and J by 8 bases, 9 bases remained unmatched. The CDR3 is 15 residues long. The CDR3 protein is CAWRSLAGGPHEQFF. As DNA, the CDR3 is TGTGCCTGGAGATCCCTAGCGGGGGGTCCCCATGAGCAGTTCTTC.

This chain links TRBV10-3 with TRBJ1-1, with 7 positions matching TRBD1. With 6 bases clipped from V and 1 base from J, the junction kept 2 bases outside the gene matches. CDR1 and CDR2 from the germline V gene are ENHRY and SYGVKD. The CDR3 consists of 13 residues. The CDR3 reads CAIRGQPNTEAFF. The CDR3 region has the DNA TGTGCCATCAGGGGACAGCCGAACACTGAAGCTTTCTTT.

The rearrangement uses TRBV11-2 and TRBJ2-7; no reliable D call. This CDR3 region has 14 residues. Trimming took 6 bases from V and 6 from J, leaving 18 bases between them. Germline-derived CDR1 and CDR2 are SGHAT and FQNNGV. The CDR3 nucleotides read TGTGCCAGCAGACTGGTGGCGGATAGGCTCGAGCAGTACTTC. As protein: CASRLVADRLEQYF.

The chain is built from TRBV28 and TRBJ1-2, with TRBD1 matching 9 bases. The CDR3 length is 16 residues. From germline, CDR1 is MDHEN and CDR2 SYDVKM. The J segment lost 1 base and the V segment lost 6 bases, leaving 9 bases of the junction unmatched. The CDR3 spells CASREGQGRINYGYTF. DNA for the CDR3: TGTGCCAGCAGGGAGGGACAGGGCAGAATTAACTATGGCTACACCTTC.

V usage is TRBV19 and J usage is TRBJ2-3, with TRBD1 as a possible D gene (5 bases). This CDR3 is built from 13 residues. Trimming stripped 9 bases from V and 4 bases from J, with 14 bases between. Germline V gene data show CDR1 as LNHDA and CDR2 as SQIVND (reference sequence). The CDR3 region is CASRVSGADTQYF. CDR3 sequence (DNA): TGTGCCAGCAGGGTTTCAGGCGCAGATACGCAGTATTTT.

The V gene is TRBV9, the J gene TRBJ2-2, with TRBD2 identical over 7 bases. This CDR3 is 17 amino acids long. The germline V gene encodes CDR1 SGDLS and CDR2 YYNGEE. The junction had 9 bases not matched to a gene; V was cut back by 1 base and J by 3 bases. The CDR3 coding sequence is TGTGCCAGCAGCGTAAGGGTCGGGCTAGCGGACACCGGGGAGCTGTTTTTT. This gives the protein CASSVRVGLADTGELFF.

The rearrangement joins TRBV11-2 to TRBJ2-5, with D unclear. This CDR3 has 15 amino acids. Germline CDR1 is SGHAT and CDR2 is FQNNGV. The V end lost 2 bases, the J end lost 5 bases, and 15 bases lay between the germline ends. CDR3 DNA: TGTGCCAGCAGCTTATTGCGTGGGGTAGGGGAGACCCAGTACTTC. This codes for CASSLLRGVGETQYF.

This clone was detected only once. The rearrangement joins TRBV9 to TRBJ2-5; 8 bases map to TRBD1. The CDR3 sequence is 16 residues long. The V gene's germline CDR1 is SGDLS and CDR2 YYNGEE. V dropped 3 bases and J dropped 2; count of bases not matched to a gene: 9. The CDR3 DNA sequence: TGTGCCAGCAGCGAAAGGGGGGACAGGTTACAAGAGACCCAGTACTTC. Its translation: CASSERGDRLQETQYF.

This chain connects TRBV4-3 to TRBJ1-1, with TRBD1 as a possible D gene (5 bases). The CDR3 covers 16 residues. Trimming took 0 bases from V and 0 from J, leaving 11 bases between them. Germline V lookup: CDR1 LGHNA, CDR2 YSLEER. The CDR3 here is CASSQDLGLMNTEAFF. CDR3 nucleotides: TGCGCCAGCAGCCAAGATCTGGGGCTAATGAACACTGAAGCTTTCTTT.

The rearrangement uses TRBV30 and TRBJ1-1, with D perhaps matching TRBD1 (6 bases). This CDR3 has 12 residues. The ends were cut back, 1 base at V and 7 bases at J, with 10 bases in the middle. CDR1 is GTSNPN, CDR2 SVGIG, per germline (reference sequence). The CDR3 region has the DNA TGTGCCTGGAGTGCCGAGGGGGGTGAAGCTTTCTTT. Its protein product is CAWSAEGGEAFF.